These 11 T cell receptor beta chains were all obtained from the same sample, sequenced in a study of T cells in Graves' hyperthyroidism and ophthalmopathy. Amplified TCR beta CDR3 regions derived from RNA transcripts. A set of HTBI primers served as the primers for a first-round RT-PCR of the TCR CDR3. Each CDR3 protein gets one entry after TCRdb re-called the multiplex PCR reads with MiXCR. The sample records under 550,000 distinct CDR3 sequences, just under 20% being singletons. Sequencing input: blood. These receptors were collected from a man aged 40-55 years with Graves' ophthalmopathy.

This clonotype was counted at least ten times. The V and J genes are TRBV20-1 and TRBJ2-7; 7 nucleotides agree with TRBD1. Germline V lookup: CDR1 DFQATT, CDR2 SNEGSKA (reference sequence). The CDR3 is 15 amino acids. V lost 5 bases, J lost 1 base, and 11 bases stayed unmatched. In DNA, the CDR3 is TGCAGTGCTGGACCTCCAGGACAGGCTTCCTACGAGCAGTACTTC. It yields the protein CSAGPPGQASYEQYF.

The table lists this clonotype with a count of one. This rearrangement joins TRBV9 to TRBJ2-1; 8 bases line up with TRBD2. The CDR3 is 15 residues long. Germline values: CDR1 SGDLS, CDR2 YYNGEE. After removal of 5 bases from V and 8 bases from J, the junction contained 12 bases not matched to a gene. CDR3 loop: CASSHGGVGGDEQFF. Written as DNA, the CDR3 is TGTGCCAGCAGTCACGGGGGGGTTGGGGGGGATGAGCAGTTCTTC.

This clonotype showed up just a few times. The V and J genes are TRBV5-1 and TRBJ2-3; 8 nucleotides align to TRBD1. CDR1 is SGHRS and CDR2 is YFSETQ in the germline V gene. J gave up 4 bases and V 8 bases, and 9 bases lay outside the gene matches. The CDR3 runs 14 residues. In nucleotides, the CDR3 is TGCGCCAGTTCCCCACAGGGGGTAGCAGATACGCAGTATTTT. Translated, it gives CASSPQGVADTQYF. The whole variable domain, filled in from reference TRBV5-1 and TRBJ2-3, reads KAGVTQTPRYLIKTRGQQVTLSCSPISGHRSVSWYQQTPGQGLQFLFEYFSETQRNKGNFPGRFSGRQFSNSRSEMNVSTLELGDSALYLCASSPQGVADTQYFGPGTRLTVL.

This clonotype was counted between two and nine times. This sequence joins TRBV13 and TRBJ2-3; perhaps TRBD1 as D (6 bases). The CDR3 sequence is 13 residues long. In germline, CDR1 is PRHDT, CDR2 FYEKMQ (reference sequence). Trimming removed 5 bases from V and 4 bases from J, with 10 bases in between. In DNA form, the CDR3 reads TGTGCCAGCAGCGCGACAGGTTCAGATACGCAGTATTTT. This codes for CASSATGSDTQYF.

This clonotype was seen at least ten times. The CDR3 DNA reads TGTGCCAGCAGTGAAGGGACGAGGGCCTACAATGAGCAGTTCTTC. Protein: CASSEGTRAYNEQFF. This chain joins TRBV6-1 and TRBJ2-1; TRBD2 might be the D (5 bases). Germline lookup yields CDR1 MNHNS and CDR2 SASEGT. With 1 base removed from V and 2 bases from J, the gap between germline ends came to 9 bases. The CDR3 extends over 15 amino acids.

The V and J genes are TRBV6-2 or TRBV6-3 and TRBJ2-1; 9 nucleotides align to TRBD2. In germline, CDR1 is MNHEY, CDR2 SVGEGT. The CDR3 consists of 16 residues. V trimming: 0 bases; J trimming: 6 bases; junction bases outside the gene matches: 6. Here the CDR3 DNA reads TGTGCCAGCAGTTACTCTCTGACTAGCGGCCCCAATGAGCAGTTCTTC. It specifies CASSYSLTSGPNEQFF.

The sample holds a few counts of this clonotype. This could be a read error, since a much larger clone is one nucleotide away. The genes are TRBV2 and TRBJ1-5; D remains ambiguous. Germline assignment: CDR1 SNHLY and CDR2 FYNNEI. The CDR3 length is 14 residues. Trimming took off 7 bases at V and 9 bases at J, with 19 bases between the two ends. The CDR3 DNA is TGTGCCAGCAAGAGGCAGAAAGGCGATCTGCCCCAGCATTTT. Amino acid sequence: CASKRQKGDLPQHF.

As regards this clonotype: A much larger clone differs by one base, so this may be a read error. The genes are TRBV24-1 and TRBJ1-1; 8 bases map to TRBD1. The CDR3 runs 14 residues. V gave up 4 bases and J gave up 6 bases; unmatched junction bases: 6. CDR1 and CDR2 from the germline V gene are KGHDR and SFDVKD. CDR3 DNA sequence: TGTGCCACCAGTGAAGACAGGGGTTACGCTGAAGCTTTCTTT. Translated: CATSEDRGYAEAFF.

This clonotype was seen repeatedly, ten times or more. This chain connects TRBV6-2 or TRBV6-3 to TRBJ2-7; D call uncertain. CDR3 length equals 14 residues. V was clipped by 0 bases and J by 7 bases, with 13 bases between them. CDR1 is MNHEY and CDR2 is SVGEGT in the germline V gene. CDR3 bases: TGTGCCAGCAGTTACTCAAGGCTAACGTGGGAGCAGTACTTC. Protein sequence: CASSYSRLTWEQYF.

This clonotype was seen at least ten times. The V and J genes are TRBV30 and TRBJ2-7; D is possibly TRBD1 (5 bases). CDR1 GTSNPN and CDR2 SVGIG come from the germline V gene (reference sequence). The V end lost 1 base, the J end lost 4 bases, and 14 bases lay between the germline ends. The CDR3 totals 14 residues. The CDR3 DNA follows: TGTGCCTGGAGTGAGGGGTCTCTTGAGTACGAGCAGTACTTC. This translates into CAWSEGSLEYEQYF.

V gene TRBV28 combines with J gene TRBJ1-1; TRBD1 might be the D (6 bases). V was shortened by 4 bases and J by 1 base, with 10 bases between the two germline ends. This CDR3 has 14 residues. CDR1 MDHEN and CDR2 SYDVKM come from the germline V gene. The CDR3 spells CASSYGGANTEAFF. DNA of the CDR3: TGTGCCAGCAGTTACGGGGGCGCGAACACTGAAGCTTTCTTT.